This entry describes one T cell receptor beta chain. This sample is drawn from a study of shared T cell receptors in the human thymus. V was pared by 6 bases and J by 0 bases, with 5 bases between. Germline V gene sequence: CDR1 SGHVS, CDR2 FQNEAQ. The CDR3 loop spans 13 amino acids. TCRdb's table, derived via immunoSEQ multiplex PCR, lists solely in-frame clones and lacks some. The table includes 500,000 to 550,000 clones, around 78% detected once. The data also belong to a second study, concerning human thymus T cells.

The sequenced sample was thymocytes. The chain employs TRBV7-8 and TRBJ2-2; D ambiguous. The TCR sequence derives from a boy younger than two with a congenital heart defect. Here the CDR3 reads CASRSPNTGELFF. As DNA, the CDR3 is TGTGCCAGCAGGAGCCCGAACACCGGGGAGCTGTTTTTT.